This entry lists 16 T cell receptor beta chains sequenced from one sample in a study of OX40 agonist ivuxolimab in advanced cancers. Using immunoSEQ multiplex PCR, the repertoire was profiled, and TCRdb retains in-frame clones only, with some absent. In the table there are tens of thousands of clones, around nine tenths of which are singletons. Sample: CD4+ or CD8+ T cells sorted from blood, taken in a trial of the OX40 agonist ivuxolimab. These receptors all stem from an adult with an advanced solid tumor such as melanoma, head and neck, liver or kidney cancer.

J is TRBJ2-1 and V is TRBV6-6; 9 nucleotides match TRBD2. This CDR3 is built from 15 residues. Germline V gene lookup returns CDR1 MNHNY and CDR2 SVGAGI (reference sequence). With V trimmed by 8 bases and J by 7 bases, 12 bases remained unmatched. CDR3: CASGRAGGARNEQFF. The CDR3 bases are TGTGCCAGCGGGAGGGCGGGAGGGGCTCGGAATGAGCAGTTCTTC.

The V and J genes are TRBV19 and TRBJ2-5; 8 bases are a match to TRBD2. In germline, CDR1 is LNHDA, CDR2 SQIVND (reference sequence). The CDR3 length is 13 residues. The ends lost 6 bases at V and 2 bases at J; junction bases unmatched: 2. CDR3 sequence: CASSGRGQETQYF. CDR3 sequence (DNA): TGTGCCAGTAGCGGGAGGGGACAAGAGACCCAGTACTTC. Together with reference TRBV19 and TRBJ2-5, the CDR3 gives the full variable domain: DGGITQSPKYLFRKEGQNVTLSCEQNLNHDAMYWYRQDPGQGLRLIYYSQIVNDFQKGDIAEGYSVSREKKESFPLTVTSAQKNPTAFYLCASSGRGQETQYFGPGTRLLVL.

V usage is TRBV18 and J usage is TRBJ2-1; no clear D. In germline, CDR1 is KGHSH, CDR2 LQKENI. The V and J ends lost 5 bases and 6 bases respectively, with 14 bases between them. The CDR3 spans 14 residues. CDR3 loop: CASSTRSKGNEQFF. CDR3 coding DNA: TGTGCCAGCTCAACCCGGAGCAAGGGCAATGAGCAGTTCTTC. The full variable domain, in which reference TRBV18 and TRBJ2-1 provide the parts outside the CDR3, is NAGVMQNPRHLVRRRGQEARLRCSPMKGHSHVYWYRQLPEEGLKFMVYLQKENIIDESGMPKERFSAEFPKEGPSILRIQQVVRGDSAAYFCASSTRSKGNEQFFGPGTRLTVL.

V usage is TRBV19 and J usage is TRBJ2-7, with 9 positions matching TRBD1. The CDR3 runs 15 residues. The trim removed 5 bases at V and 7 bases at J, leaving 12 bases unmatched. In germline, CDR1 is LNHDA, CDR2 SQIVND (reference sequence). DNA of the CDR3: TGTGCCAGTAGTTTTCCGGGACAGGGAAAGGAAGAGCAGTACTTC. This translates into CASSFPGQGKEEQYF.

The chain recombines TRBV7-2 with TRBJ1-5; the D is unclear. V lost 4 bases and J 4 bases, leaving 14 bases between the germline ends. Germline CDR1 reads SGHTA; CDR2 reads FQGNSA. This CDR3 is 15 amino acids long. The CDR3 DNA reads TGTGCCAGCAGCTCTTCAAGGGCTTCGAATCAGCCCCAGCATTTT. Amino acid sequence: CASSSSRASNQPQHF. The full variable domain, rest sourced from reference TRBV7-2 and TRBJ1-5, is GAGVSQSPSNKVTEKGKDVELRCDPISGHTALYWYRQSLGQGLEFLIYFQGNSAPDKSGLPSDRFSAERTGGSVSTLTIQRTQQEDSAVYLCASSSSRASNQPQHFGDGTRLSIL.

V usage is TRBV30 and J usage is TRBJ2-1; D might be TRBD2 (6 bases). CDR1 and CDR2 from the germline V gene are GTSNPN and SVGIG (reference sequence). V lost 3 bases to trimming and J lost 7 bases, with 25 bases between them. The CDR3 has 17 residues. DNA of the CDR3: TGTGCCTGGAGCTCTGCGGAGGGAGCCGTTCAGCAAAATGAGCAGTTCTTC. Translated: CAWSSAEGAVQQNEQFF.

The chain employs TRBV29-1 and TRBJ1-5, with a weak D call TRBD1 (5 bases). V was trimmed by 7 bases and J by 3 bases, leaving 13 bases between them. Per germline, CDR1 SQVTM and CDR2 ANQGSEA. The CDR3 is made up of 13 amino acids. The CDR3 nucleotides read TGCAGCGCTGGGTCGGGACTCAATCAGCCCCAGCATTTT. Residues: CSAGSGLNQPQHF.

The rearrangement joins TRBV6-5 to TRBJ2-1; 11 bases are a match to TRBD2. The germline gives CDR1 MNHEY, CDR2 SVGAGI. The CDR3 runs 14 residues. Unmatched junction bases numbered 5, after V lost 6 bases and J lost 7 bases. The CDR3 DNA is TGTGCCAGCAGGACTAGCGGGATAATAAATGAGCAGTTCTTC. It is translated as CASRTSGIINEQFF.

The chain couples TRBV6-1 to TRBJ2-3; TRBD2 matches 14 bases. Germline V CDR1 and CDR2: MNHNS, SASEGT. This CDR3 has 16 amino acids. V was pared by 4 bases and J by 4 bases, with 4 bases of the junction left unmatched. The CDR3 spells CASSGGTSGRSDTQYF. The CDR3 coding sequence is TGTGCCAGCAGTGGTGGGACTAGCGGGAGATCAGATACGCAGTATTTT.

The chain uses TRBV25-1 and TRBJ1-1, with 7 bases that match TRBD1. The germline gives CDR1 MGHDK, CDR2 SYGVNS. The CDR3 has 14 amino acids. The V segment lost 4 bases and the J segment 4 bases; nucleotides outside the gene matches: 6. The DNA for the CDR3 is TGTGCCAGCAGTGGCCCGACAGGGTTCACTGAAGCTTTCTTT. This codes for CASSGPTGFTEAFF.

The rearrangement links TRBV5-1 to TRBJ2-5; TRBD1 might be the D (8 bases). Trimming took off 4 bases at V and 5 bases at J, with 18 bases between the two ends. The CDR3 totals 15 residues. Germline CDR1 is SGHRS and CDR2 is YFSETQ. The CDR3 nucleotides read TGCGCCAGCAGCCAAGGCGGACAGGGAGGGGAGACCCAGTACTTC. This gives the protein CASSQGGQGGETQYF.

The chain uses TRBV29-1 and TRBJ1-4, with D maybe TRBD1 (6 bases). The CDR3 is 14 amino acids. Trimming shortened V by 7 bases and J by 7 bases, and 19 bases separated the two germline ends. Germline V gene sequence: CDR1 SQVTM, CDR2 ANQGSEA. The CDR3, as DNA: TGCAGCGGTGGCGGGTTGGGGGCCGGTGAAAAACTGTTTTTT. Its translation: CSGGGLGAGEKLFF.

Only one count was recorded for this clone. The chain links TRBV5-1 to TRBJ2-5; TRBD2 matches 7 bases. This CDR3 contains 12 residues. CDR1 is SGHRS, CDR2 YFSETQ, per germline. Losses at the gene ends were 7 bases for V and 5 bases for J; bases not matched to a gene: 5. The CDR3 coding sequence is TGCGCCAGCCAGGGTAGCGGGGAGACCCAGTACTTC. This gives the protein CASQGSGETQYF.

V and J are TRBV7-9 and TRBJ1-3, with 7 bases fitting TRBD1. The V gene end was trimmed by 6 bases and the J gene end by 2 bases; junction bases not matched to a gene: 1. The CDR3 is 13 residues long. Germline loops: CDR1 SEHNR, CDR2 FQNEAQ (reference sequence). CDR3 nucleotides: TGTGCCAGCAGACAGGGGACTGGAAACACCATATATTTT. Translated, it gives CASRQGTGNTIYF.

The J gene is TRBJ1-5, the V gene TRBV19; D gene ambiguous. Per the germline V gene, CDR1 is LNHDA and CDR2 is SQIVND (reference sequence). Trimming pared 2 bases from V and 6 bases from J, leaving 11 bases between. The CDR3 totals 14 residues. The CDR3 region has the DNA TGTGCCAGTAGTATACCCGCAGGCCGTCAGCCCCAGCATTTT. This sequence encodes CASSIPAGRQPQHF.

Remarks on this clone: Sequence at one end of the junction differs from germline and may be a read error. The rearrangement joins TRBV7-7 to TRBJ2-5, with 7 nucleotides matching TRBD2. Germline V gene data show CDR1 as SSHAT and CDR2 as FNYEAQ (reference sequence). The CDR3 totals 13 residues. CDR3: CASSGARQETQYF. The CDR3 DNA sequence: TGTGCTAGCAGCGGGGCGCGTCAAGAGACCCAGTACTTC.